One and the same sample provided the 27 T cell receptor beta chains below, sequenced in a study of CD8+ T cells in alopecia areata. Treatment noted: oral pan-JAK inhibitor, 5-10 mg twice daily. Reverse transcription of extracted RNA yielded cDNA, which provided the sequencing template. Assay: immunoSEQ multiplex PCR; the TCRdb copy retains only in-frame clones and omits some. The sample lists about 180,000 clones; 40% to 65% were seen once. This specimen consisted of CD8+ T cells sorted from blood, obtained between weeks 51 and 52, from a patient treated with tofacitinib. These receptors all stem from a human donor with alopecia areata.

The genes are TRBV6-6 and TRBJ1-3; D not certain. Germline assignment: CDR1 MNHNY and CDR2 SVGAGI (reference sequence). This CDR3 is 14 amino acids long. The V gene lost 6 bases and the J gene lost 0 bases, with 9 bases spanning the gap. The CDR3 region is CASSSGNSGNTIYF. The CDR3 DNA sequence: TGTGCCAGCAGCTCCGGGAACTCTGGAAACACCATATATTTT.

The V and J genes are TRBV4-3 and TRBJ1-2, with a weak D call TRBD1 (5 bases). In germline, CDR1 is LGHNA, CDR2 YSLEER. The CDR3 covers 13 residues. V lost 0 bases, J lost 8 bases, and 10 bases lay in between. CDR3 sequence (DNA): TGCGCCAGCAGCCAAGATATAAGGGGCGGCTACACCTTC. It translates to CASSQDIRGGYTF.

This clone was picked up a small number of times. V gene TRBV6-5 combines with J gene TRBJ2-3; D is unresolved. The germline CDR1 and CDR2 sequences are MNHEY and SVGAGI. The CDR3 has 15 residues. The ends were cut back, 10 bases at V and 6 bases at J, with 23 bases in the middle. CDR3: CATWPRQRPGDTQYF. The CDR3 region has the DNA TGTGCCACCTGGCCTAGGCAGCGCCCTGGGGATACGCAGTATTTT.

V usage is TRBV4-1 and J usage is TRBJ1-5; weak D call: TRBD1 (6 bases). Germline CDR1 and CDR2: MGHRA and YSYEKL. The CDR3 extends over 15 amino acids. V shed 1 base and J shed 11 bases, with 18 bases lying between them. The CDR3 protein is CASSQAQGLEASQHF. The CDR3, as DNA: TGCGCCAGCAGCCAAGCACAGGGATTGGAAGCATCCCAGCATTTT.

The V call is TRBV27, the J call TRBJ2-2; a weak D match, TRBD1 (6 bases). This CDR3 comprises 14 residues. Germline-derived CDR1 and CDR2 are MNHEY and SMNVEV (reference sequence). V was cut by 3 bases and J by 4 bases, with 9 bases left in between. In DNA, the CDR3 is TGTGCCAGCAGTTTGCTAGGGGGCACCGGGGAGCTGTTTTTT. It translates to CASSLLGGTGELFF.

This chain connects TRBV2 to TRBJ2-5; D ambiguous. Germline values: CDR1 SNHLY, CDR2 FYNNEI. This CDR3 has 14 residues. The ends were cut back, 0 bases at V and 5 bases at J, with 10 bases in the middle. The CDR3 spells CASSEAVAAETQYF. DNA for the CDR3: TGTGCCAGCAGTGAAGCGGTGGCAGCCGAGACCCAGTACTTC.

This clone was seen more than once but under ten times. The V and J genes are TRBV6-5 and TRBJ1-2, with 7 bases fitting TRBD1. There are 14 residues in the CDR3. The V gene's germline CDR1 is MNHEY and CDR2 SVGAGI. V trimming: 4 bases; J trimming: 1 base; junction bases outside the gene matches: 3. CDR3 sequence: CASSSDRVNYGYTF. As DNA, the CDR3 is TGTGCCAGCAGTTCCGACAGGGTTAACTATGGCTACACCTTC.

This clone was seen many times. CDR3 DNA: TGCGCCAGCAGAGCGGCAGGGTCCTACGAGCAGTACTTC. Its translation: CASRAAGSYEQYF. This rearrangement joins TRBV10-2 to TRBJ2-7; D is tentatively TRBD1 or TRBD2 (5 bases each). V dropped 6 bases and J dropped 1 base, with 10 bases sitting between them. This CDR3 has 13 amino acids. Germline-derived CDR1 and CDR2 are WSHSY and SAAADI.

The rearrangement joins TRBV5-1 to TRBJ2-7, with D perhaps matching TRBD1 (6 bases). CDR3 length: 14 residues. The V gene's germline CDR1 is SGHRS and CDR2 YFSETQ. V dropped 4 bases and J dropped 5 bases, with 16 bases sitting between them. CDR3 in DNA: TGCGCCAGCAGCGAACGACAGGTTCTGGACGAGCAGTACTTC. It codes for CASSERQVLDEQYF. The full variable domain, rest sourced from reference TRBV5-1 and TRBJ2-7, is KAGVTQTPRYLIKTRGQQVTLSCSPISGHRSVSWYQQTPGQGLQFLFEYFSETQRNKGNFPGRFSGRQFSNSRSEMNVSTLELGDSALYLCASSERQVLDEQYFGPGTRLTVT.

In this sample, this clone turned up once. The same CDR3 is also encoded by other DNA sequences in this sample. The DNA of the CDR3 is TGTGCCAGCAGCTTACGAGGGAGTAACTATGGCTACACCTTC. As protein: CASSLRGSNYGYTF. The chain is built from TRBV13 and TRBJ1-2, with unresolved D. CDR1 and CDR2 (germline): PRHDT, FYEKMQ (reference sequence). The length of the CDR3 is 14 residues. V was trimmed by 2 bases and J by 1 base, leaving 8 bases between them.

The chain recombines TRBV4-1 with TRBJ1-5; D unresolved. Germline V lookup: CDR1 MGHRA, CDR2 YSYEKL. The CDR3 extends over 15 amino acids. The germline V and J ends were trimmed by 6 bases and 2 bases, with 14 bases remaining between them. The CDR3 protein is CASSPTWDGNQPQHF. As DNA, the CDR3 is TGCGCCAGCAGTCCAACCTGGGATGGCAATCAGCCCCAGCATTTT.

The chain couples TRBV12-5 to TRBJ2-1; maybe TRBD2 (6 bases). Germline lookup yields CDR1 LGHNT and CDR2 FRNRAP. Trimming shortened V by 1 base and J by 8 bases, and 18 bases separated the two germline ends. CDR3 length: 16 residues. CDR3 nucleotides: TGTGCTAGTGGTTTGGACGGGACTGTGGGATGGGATGAGCAGTTCTTC. Its protein is CASGLDGTVGWDEQFF.

The chain links TRBV6-5 to TRBJ1-1; D is ambiguous. Trimming left V 5 bases short and J 8 bases short, with 15 bases between. Germline V gene data show CDR1 as MNHEY and CDR2 as SVGAGI. CDR3 size: 13 residues. This CDR3 is CASSRPRGGEAFF. The CDR3 region has the DNA TGTGCCAGCAGTCGGCCCAGAGGCGGAGAAGCTTTCTTT.

This chain connects TRBV4-1 to TRBJ2-3; no reliable D call. Germline V CDR1 and CDR2: MGHRA, YSYEKL. There are 15 residues in the CDR3. Trimming stripped 1 base from V and 2 bases from J, with 10 bases between. The CDR3 region has the DNA TGCGCCAGCAGCCAAGGTGTCACCCACACAGATACGCAGTATTTT. As protein: CASSQGVTHTDTQYF.

The chain combines TRBV5-4 with TRBJ2-5; D is perhaps TRBD2 (5 bases). The germline CDR1 and CDR2 sequences are SGHNT and YYREEE (reference sequence). With 9 bases removed from V and 2 bases from J, the gap between germline ends came to 14 bases. The CDR3 covers 13 residues. CDR3 sequence reads: CAIGGRLQETQYF. CDR3 coding DNA: TGTGCCATTGGTGGCAGACTACAAGAGACCCAGTACTTC.

The V gene is TRBV27, the J gene TRBJ1-5; D possibly corresponds to TRBD1 (5 bases). Deletions cut 0 bases from V and 2 bases from J, with 11 bases between. Germline loops: CDR1 MNHEY, CDR2 SMNVEV (reference sequence). CDR3 length: 16 residues. The chain's CDR3 is CASSLSGGSGNQPQHF. Here the CDR3 DNA reads TGTGCCAGCAGTTTATCTGGGGGGTCTGGCAATCAGCCCCAGCATTTT.

The CDR3 region is CASSLHRGLNEKLFF. The CDR3 DNA is TGTGCCAGCAGCCTCCACAGGGGACTTAATGAAAAACTGTTTTTT. The chain joins TRBV5-6 to TRBJ1-4; 7 positions agree with TRBD1. CDR1 and CDR2 (germline): SGHDT, YYEEEE. This CDR3 is 15 amino acids long. The J segment lost 4 bases and the V segment lost 4 bases, leaving 7 bases of the junction unmatched.

The chain carries TRBV7-3 and TRBJ1-2; no firm D call. The germline V gene has CDR1 SGHTA and CDR2 FQGTGA. This CDR3 contains 16 residues. V lost 5 bases to trimming and J lost 4 bases, with 20 bases between them. The CDR3 coding sequence is TGTGCCAGCAGCCCCGGACGGAAGCGGGTGCTCTATGGCTACACCTTC. Its translation is CASSPGRKRVLYGYTF.

CDR3: CASSPRQGSYEQYF. The DNA of the CDR3 is TGTGCCAGCTCACCGAGACAGGGGTCGTACGAGCAGTACTTC. The chain is built from TRBV18 and TRBJ2-7; 8 nucleotides line up with TRBD1. CDR3 length: 14 residues. Germline lookup yields CDR1 KGHSH and CDR2 LQKENI. V lost 3 bases and J lost 4; bases outside the gene matches: 5.

This clone was seen only a few times. This chain connects TRBV2 to TRBJ2-5; 7 bases match TRBD2. The V gene end was trimmed by 1 base and the J gene end by 6 bases; junction bases not matched to a gene: 5. The CDR3 totals 14 residues. In germline, CDR1 is SNHLY, CDR2 FYNNEI. The DNA for the CDR3 is TGTGCCAGCAGTGAAGGAAGCGGGAAACAGACCCAGTACTTC. Residues: CASSEGSGKQTQYF.

There are a few counts of this clone. V usage is TRBV29-1 and J usage is TRBJ2-1; TRBD2 is a possible D gene (6 bases). The CDR3 has 13 amino acids. V gave up 6 bases and J gave up 6 bases, with 15 bases separating them. Per the germline V gene, CDR1 is SQVTM and CDR2 is ANQGSEA. CDR3 sequence (DNA): TGCAGCGTCTTTGGGGGGTCCCGCAATGAGCAGTTCTTC. Its protein product is CSVFGGSRNEQFF.

The chain joins TRBV27 to TRBJ2-1; perhaps TRBD1 as D (5 bases). The V gene lost 10 bases and the J gene lost 5 bases, with 24 bases spanning the gap. The CDR3 covers 16 residues. Germline-derived CDR1 and CDR2 are MNHEY and SMNVEV (reference sequence). The CDR3 loop is CATPPVRVRIHNEQFF. DNA of the CDR3: TGTGCCACCCCCCCCGTCAGGGTTCGTATTCACAATGAGCAGTTCTTC.

The V gene is TRBV5-1, the J gene TRBJ2-1; no clear D. Germline V gene data show CDR1 as SGHRS and CDR2 as YFSETQ. The germline V and J ends were trimmed by 0 bases and 5 bases, with 12 bases remaining between them. The CDR3 extends over 15 amino acids. CDR3 in amino acids: CASSLGISDNNEQFF. In nucleotides, the CDR3 is TGCGCCAGCAGCTTGGGGATCTCCGACAACAATGAGCAGTTCTTC.

This clone appeared a few times. This chain uses TRBV9 with TRBJ1-6; no reliable D call. V was trimmed by 3 bases and J by 3 bases, leaving 7 bases between them. This CDR3 has 14 residues. Looked up from germline, CDR1 is SGDLS and CDR2 is YYNGEE. This CDR3 reads CASSGSIYNSPLHF. The CDR3 nucleotides read TGTGCCAGCAGCGGCAGTATCTATAATTCACCCCTCCACTTT.

This clone appeared a single time. The genes are TRBV5-6 and TRBJ1-1; 9 bases fit TRBD1. Germline V gives CDR1 SGHDT, CDR2 YYEEEE. J was trimmed by 1 base and V by 0 bases; bases with no gene match: 4. This CDR3 spans 16 amino acids. This CDR3 reads CASSLDRGPGNTEAFF. DNA of the CDR3: TGTGCCAGCAGCTTGGACAGGGGGCCTGGGAACACTGAAGCTTTCTTT.

The rearrangement uses TRBV5-4 and TRBJ1-2; 7 bases agree with TRBD1. This CDR3 spans 15 amino acids. J was trimmed by 2 bases and V by 1 base; bases with no gene match: 5. Per the germline V gene, CDR1 is SGHNT and CDR2 is YYREEE (reference sequence). CDR3 nucleotides: TGTGCCAGCAGCTTGTTGGGAGGGGGCAACTATGGCTACACCTTC. Its protein is CASSLLGGGNYGYTF.

The chain recombines TRBV30 with TRBJ2-1; 7 bases map to TRBD1. CDR3 length: 14 residues. V was clipped by 5 bases and J by 5 bases; unmatched bases: 9. Per germline, CDR1 GTSNPN and CDR2 SVGIG (reference sequence). The CDR3: CAWATGTADNEQFF. As DNA, the CDR3 is TGTGCCTGGGCGACCGGGACAGCCGACAATGAGCAGTTCTTC.